This TCR beta chain was sequenced in a study of CD8+ T cells in alopecia areata. V was clipped by 6 bases and J by 6 bases, with 10 bases between them. Germline CDR1 WSHSY, CDR2 SAAADI. This CDR3 spans 12 amino acids. RNA, once extracted, was reverse transcribed into cDNA for use as the sequencing template. Measured with immunoSEQ multiplex PCR; TCRdb has only the in-frame clones, and not every one. Of 130,000 to 150,000 clones in the sample, more than 55% were seen once. Concerning this clone itself: The antigen is undetermined.

The study, taken as a whole, reports: Possibly because of HLA-related factors, TCR sharing was less clear across patients than in mice. Normal scalp had lower clonality than lesional scalp, with alopecia totalis/universalis lesions showing this most strongly. Scalp sample data also include resident alphabeta T cells from normal skin.

The chain joins TRBV10-2 to TRBJ2-3; D possibly uses TRBD1 or TRBD2 (5 bases each). This clonotype originated in a human donor in good health. Sample: CD8+ T cells sorted from blood. CDR3 nucleotides: TGCGCCAGCAGCTGGGGCGGGGATACGCAGTATTTT. Translating it yields CASSWGGDTQYF.